The 25 T cell receptor beta chains in this list originate from one sample, sequenced in a study of cytomegalovirus exposure and HLA in healthy donors. 13 Jbeta primers and 60 Vbeta primers were used for the PCR. Sequenced by immunoSEQ multiplex PCR; TCRdb stores in-frame clones only, minus some. The sample lists roughly 190,000 clones, approximately 81% occurring once. Sequenced input: PBMCs. These receptors came from a woman in her forties or fifties in good health and CMV-seronegative.

In this sample, this clone turned up many times. The chain couples TRBV7-9 to TRBJ2-7; maybe TRBD2 (5 bases). CDR3 length: 13 residues. Germline V gene data show CDR1 as SEHNR and CDR2 as FQNEAQ (reference sequence). Trimming left V 5 bases short and J 3 bases short, with 11 bases between. CDR3 in amino acids: CASSHGGYYEQYF. The CDR3, as DNA: TGTGCCAGCAGCCACGGAGGATACTACGAGCAGTACTTC.

The V gene is TRBV10-2, the J gene TRBJ2-3, with 7 bases aligning to TRBD2. The V gene end was trimmed by 7 bases and the J gene end by 1 base; junction bases not matched to a gene: 11. This CDR3 contains 16 residues. The germline V gene has CDR1 WSHSY and CDR2 SAAADI. The CDR3 DNA follows: TGCGCCAGCACACCGCGAGGGACTAACGGCACAGATACGCAGTATTTT. Its translation is CASTPRGTNGTDTQYF.

The V call is TRBV5-6, the J call TRBJ2-7; the match to TRBD2 covers 11 bases. Trimming cost V 5 bases and J 0 bases; bases outside gene matches: 7. There are 16 residues in the CDR3. CDR1 is SGHDT and CDR2 is YYEEEE in the germline V gene. In DNA, the CDR3 is TGTGCCAGCAGATCGGGACTAGCGGAGCTCTCCTACGAGCAGTACTTC. This codes for CASRSGLAELSYEQYF.

This rearrangement joins TRBV28 to TRBJ2-3; 8 bases fit TRBD2. Germline V gives CDR1 MDHEN, CDR2 SYDVKM. V lost 3 bases to trimming and J lost 5 bases; unmatched junction nucleotides: 10. This CDR3 comprises 16 residues. The CDR3 nucleotides read TGTGCCAGCAGTTTCCTGTCGCGGGGGGACGGAGATACGCAGTATTTT. Translation: CASSFLSRGDGDTQYF.

This clone was observed a single time. The chain couples TRBV5-4 to TRBJ2-2; 9 bases map to TRBD2. The CDR3 extends over 15 amino acids. V gave up 2 bases and J gave up 6 bases; unmatched junction bases: 5. Germline V lookup: CDR1 SGHNT, CDR2 YYREEE (reference sequence). The CDR3 DNA sequence: TGTGCCAGCAGCTTACACGGCGGGAGGGCCGGGGAGCTGTTTTTT. Amino acid sequence: CASSLHGGRAGELFF.

This chain links TRBV5-4 with TRBJ2-2, with D maybe TRBD1 (6 bases). The CDR3 covers 17 residues. Trimming took off 3 bases at V and 4 bases at J, with 19 bases between the two ends. Per the germline V gene, CDR1 is SGHNT and CDR2 is YYREEE (reference sequence). CDR3 amino acids: CASSYPPPQGPTGELFF. The CDR3 nucleotides are TGTGCCAGCAGCTACCCCCCGCCACAGGGACCCACCGGGGAGCTGTTTTTT.

The rearrangement links TRBV2 to TRBJ2-2; maybe TRBD2 (6 bases). From germline, CDR1 is SNHLY and CDR2 FYNNEI. This CDR3 region has 14 residues. V lost 6 bases and J 5 bases, leaving 13 bases between the germline ends. CDR3 nucleotide sequence: TGTGCCAGCAGACCGGGACTCTGGACCGGGGAGCTGTTTTTT. Amino acid sequence: CASRPGLWTGELFF.

V usage is TRBV5-1 and J usage is TRBJ2-5, with a tentative D call TRBD1 (5 bases). Near its end, the DNA agrees better with TRBJ2-7, so the J call may be wrong. Looked up from germline, CDR1 is SGHRS and CDR2 is YFSETQ. The CDR3 is 12 amino acids. CDR3 sequence: CASSPDSYEQYF. CDR3 coding DNA: TGCGCCAGCAGCCCCGACAGCTACGAGCAGTACTTC.

This clone was seen more than once but under ten times. The V and J genes are TRBV7-9 and TRBJ2-3; a possible D gene is TRBD2 (7 bases). Germline-derived CDR1 and CDR2 are SEHNR and FQNEAQ (reference sequence). This CDR3 comprises 16 residues. V lost 7 bases to trimming and J lost 5 bases, with 22 bases between them. This CDR3 is CASTKSLGGAGDTQYF. CDR3 coding DNA: TGTGCCAGCACAAAAAGCTTAGGGGGGGCGGGAGATACGCAGTATTTT.

The rearrangement joins TRBV18 to TRBJ2-3, with TRBD2 identical over 9 bases. This CDR3 spans 15 amino acids. The germline V gene encodes CDR1 KGHSH and CDR2 LQKENI. V dropped 2 bases and J dropped 4; count of bases not matched to a gene: 4. This CDR3 reads CASSPVAGVADTQYF. CDR3 DNA: TGTGCCAGCTCACCAGTAGCGGGAGTCGCAGATACGCAGTATTTT.

The rearrangement links TRBV25-1 to TRBJ1-4; 7 nucleotides match TRBD1. The CDR3 spans 14 residues. With 5 bases clipped from V and 6 bases from J, the junction kept 6 bases outside the gene matches. The germline gives CDR1 MGHDK, CDR2 SYGVNS. The CDR3 spells CASSNRGSDEKLFF. Written as DNA, the CDR3 is TGTGCCAGCAGTAACAGGGGAAGTGATGAAAAACTGTTTTTT.

In this sample, this clone turned up once. The chain carries TRBV19 and TRBJ1-2; 7 bases line up with TRBD1. The CDR3 has 14 residues. V shed 4 bases and J 4 bases; nucleotides not matched to a gene: 6. Germline-derived CDR1 and CDR2 are LNHDA and SQIVND (reference sequence). This chain's CDR3 is CASSRGQALYGYTF. CDR3 sequence (DNA): TGTGCCAGTAGTAGAGGACAGGCCCTCTATGGCTACACCTTC. The complete variable domain, with remaining parts taken from reference TRBV19 and TRBJ1-2, reads DGGITQSPKYLFRKEGQNVTLSCEQNLNHDAMYWYRQDPGQGLRLIYYSQIVNDFQKGDIAEGYSVSREKKESFPLTVTSAQKNPTAFYLCASSRGQALYGYTFGSGTRLTVV.

This sequence joins TRBV29-1 and TRBJ1-1; D gene unclear. CDR3 length equals 13 residues. V gave up 5 bases and J gave up 3 bases, with 13 bases separating them. From germline, CDR1 is SQVTM and CDR2 ANQGSEA. The CDR3: CSVFGGWDTEAFF. CDR3 in DNA: TGCAGCGTTTTCGGCGGGTGGGACACTGAAGCTTTCTTT.

This clone was counted between two and nine times. The chain is built from TRBV4-2 and TRBJ2-3; 12 bases align to TRBD2. Per the germline V gene, CDR1 is LGHNA and CDR2 is YNFKEQ. This CDR3 is built from 16 residues. V gave up 3 bases and J gave up 3 bases; unmatched junction bases: 4. Here the CDR3 reads CASSHPTSGGTDTQYF. CDR3 DNA: TGTGCCAGCAGCCACCCGACTAGCGGGGGAACAGATACGCAGTATTTT.

This chain uses TRBV5-1 with TRBJ2-7; 8 bases are a match to TRBD1. Germline CDR1 is SGHRS and CDR2 is YFSETQ. This CDR3 spans 15 amino acids. Trimming cost V 4 bases and J 3 bases; bases outside gene matches: 9. The CDR3 region is CASSRGDRGDYEQYF. In DNA, the CDR3 is TGCGCCAGCAGCCGCGGTGACAGGGGTGACTACGAGCAGTACTTC. Using reference TRBV5-1 and TRBJ2-7 for the parts outside the CDR3, the full variable domain is KAGVTQTPRYLIKTRGQQVTLSCSPISGHRSVSWYQQTPGQGLQFLFEYFSETQRNKGNFPGRFSGRQFSNSRSEMNVSTLELGDSALYLCASSRGDRGDYEQYFGPGTRLTVT.

In regard to this clone: This sample also contains other DNA sequences that code for the same CDR3. This rearrangement joins TRBV19 to TRBJ1-1; D is uncertain. CDR1 LNHDA and CDR2 SQIVND come from the germline V gene (reference sequence). The CDR3 totals 13 residues. V was trimmed by 3 bases and J by 0 bases, leaving 5 bases between them. CDR3 in amino acids: CASSISVNTEAFF. The CDR3 DNA is TGTGCCAGTAGTATCTCTGTGAACACTGAAGCTTTCTTT.

This clone showed up just once. The chain uses TRBV2 and TRBJ1-2, with TRBD1 as a possible D gene (5 bases). Germline V gene sequence: CDR1 SNHLY, CDR2 FYNNEI. This CDR3 comprises 13 residues. Trimming removed 1 base at V and 12 bases at J, with 15 bases between. In DNA, the CDR3 is TGTGCCAGCAGTGAAGGGTGGGGCAGAACGAACACCTTC. Amino acid sequence: CASSEGWGRTNTF.

The genes are TRBV7-6 and TRBJ1-5; 7 nucleotides match TRBD1. V lost 5 bases, J lost 4 bases, and 5 bases stayed unmatched. This CDR3 spans 14 amino acids. Germline CDR1 reads SGHVS; CDR2 reads FNYEAQ. The CDR3 is CASSVSQGNQPQHF. The CDR3 nucleotides read TGTGCCAGCAGCGTTTCACAGGGGAATCAGCCCCAGCATTTT.

This chain uses TRBV11-2 with TRBJ1-1; 10 bases map to TRBD1. V dropped 5 bases and J dropped 3; count of bases not matched to a gene: 6. The CDR3 totals 15 residues. Germline V gene data show CDR1 as SGHAT and CDR2 as FQNNGV. CDR3 region: CASSQGTGVDTEAFF. CDR3 coding DNA: TGTGCCAGCAGCCAGGGGACAGGGGTGGACACTGAAGCTTTCTTT.

The chain joins TRBV19 to TRBJ2-1; TRBD2 matches 11 bases. The CDR3 length is 15 residues. J lost 2 bases, V lost 10 bases, and 7 bases had no gene match. CDR1 LNHDA and CDR2 SQIVND come from the germline V gene (reference sequence). Here the CDR3 reads CATTRLAGTYNEQFF. CDR3 DNA: TGTGCCACCACAAGACTAGCGGGGACCTACAATGAGCAGTTCTTC.

The chain has TRBV6-5 and TRBJ2-2; a weak D match, TRBD1 (5 bases). Looked up from germline, CDR1 is MNHEY and CDR2 is SVGAGI. The ends were cut back, 2 bases at V and 2 bases at J, with 12 bases in the middle. The CDR3 is 16 residues long. CDR3 loop: CASSYPGGANTGELFF. In nucleotides, the CDR3 is TGTGCCAGCAGTTACCCAGGTGGGGCCAACACCGGGGAGCTGTTTTTT.

V gene TRBV4-1 combines with J gene TRBJ1-5; D might be TRBD1 (6 bases). The CDR3 is 15 amino acids. Germline lookup yields CDR1 MGHRA and CDR2 YSYEKL. The V and J ends lost 1 base and 9 bases respectively, with 16 bases between them. CDR3 in DNA: TGCGCCAGCAGCCAAGCTGTCACAGGGCCCAGGCCCCAGCATTTT. Translation: CASSQAVTGPRPQHF.

V usage is TRBV4-3 and J usage is TRBJ1-4; 9 nucleotides line up with TRBD1. Germline CDR1 reads LGHNA; CDR2 reads YSLEER. This CDR3 has 13 residues. The V gene end was trimmed by 4 bases and the J gene end by 10 bases; junction bases not matched to a gene: 4. CDR3 nucleotide sequence: TGCGCCAGCAGCCGGGACAGGGAGGGAAAACTGTTTTTT. It yields the protein CASSRDREGKLFF.

The chain carries TRBV7-6 and TRBJ2-5; 8 positions match TRBD2. The germline gives CDR1 SGHVS, CDR2 FNYEAQ. This CDR3 is 15 amino acids long. J was trimmed by 2 bases and V by 6 bases; bases with no gene match: 8. CDR3 region: CASSPDPGGQETQYF. CDR3 bases: TGTGCCAGCAGTCCCGATCCGGGGGGGCAAGAGACCCAGTACTTC. Based on the CDR3 plus reference TRBV7-6 and TRBJ2-5, the full variable domain is GAGVSQSPRYKVTKRGQDVALRCDPISGHVSLYWYRQALGQGPEFLTYFNYEAQQDKSGLPNDRFSAERPEGSISTLTIQRTEQRDSAMYRCASSPDPGGQETQYFGPGTRLLVL.

V is TRBV7-9 and J is TRBJ2-3; D might be TRBD2 (5 bases). CDR1 and CDR2 from the germline V gene are SEHNR and FQNEAQ (reference sequence). CDR3 size: 13 residues. Trimming removed 2 bases from V and 7 bases from J, with 10 bases in between. The CDR3 loop reads CASSLSGSNTQYF. The CDR3 DNA sequence: TGTGCCAGCAGCTTAAGCGGCTCCAATACGCAGTATTTT.